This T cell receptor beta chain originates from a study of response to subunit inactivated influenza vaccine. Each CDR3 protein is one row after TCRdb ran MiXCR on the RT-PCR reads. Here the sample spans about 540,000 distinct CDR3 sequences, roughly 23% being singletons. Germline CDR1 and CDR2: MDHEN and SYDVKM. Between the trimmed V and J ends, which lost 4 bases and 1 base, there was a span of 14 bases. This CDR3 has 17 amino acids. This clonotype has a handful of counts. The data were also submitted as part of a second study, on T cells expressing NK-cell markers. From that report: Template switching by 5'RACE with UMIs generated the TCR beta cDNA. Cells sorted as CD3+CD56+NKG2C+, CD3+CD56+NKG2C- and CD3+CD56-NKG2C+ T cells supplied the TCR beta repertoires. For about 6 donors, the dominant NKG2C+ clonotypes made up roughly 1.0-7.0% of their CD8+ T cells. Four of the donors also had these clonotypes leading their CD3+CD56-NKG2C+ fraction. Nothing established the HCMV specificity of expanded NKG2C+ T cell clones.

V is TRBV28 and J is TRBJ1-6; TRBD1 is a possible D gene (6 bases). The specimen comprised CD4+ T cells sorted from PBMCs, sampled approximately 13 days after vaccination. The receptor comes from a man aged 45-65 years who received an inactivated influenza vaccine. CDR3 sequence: CASSSPGRGSYNSPLHF. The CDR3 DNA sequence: TGTGCCAGCAGTTCCCCGGGGAGGGGGTCCTATAATTCACCCCTCCACTTT.